This T cell receptor (beta chain) emerged from a study of identical twins. A universal primer site was added by template switching, and unique molecular identifiers were carried by the cDNA. TCRdb processed the 5' RACE reads anew with MiXCR; each CDR3 protein has one entry. The sample includes about 190,000 distinct CDR3 sequences, more than 15% of them seen just once. Trimming left V 6 bases short and J 2 bases short, with 21 bases between. This CDR3 contains 17 residues. Overall study findings and caveats: The authors drew conclusions from cross-sectional statistical analysis rather than following the same donors. Modeled out-of-frame TCR alpha sharing in monozygotic twins fell below observed levels.

This clonotype came up a few times. Its specificity is not known. These data were also reused for a study on T cells expressing NK-cell markers. Per that study: The study found dominant NKG2C+ clonotypes at about 1.0-8% of CD8+ T cells in about six donors.

This receptor was taken from a woman aged 18-29 years in good health. Material: CD8+ T cells sorted from blood. The chain combines TRBV12-3 or TRBV12-4 with TRBJ2-3; D could derive from TRBD1 or TRBD2 (5 bases each). CDR3 region: CASSSSRGPGYTDTQYF. The CDR3, as DNA: TGTGCCAGCAGCTCCTCGAGGGGTCCGGGGTACACAGATACGCAGTATTTT.